These 26 T cell receptor beta chains originate from one sample sequenced in a study of CD8+ T cells in alopecia areata (dated by TCRdb to the late 2010s). The method behind the library was the immunoSEQ multiplex PCR assay. For TCR sequencing, RNA was extracted from every sample and reverse transcribed into cDNA to serve as template. TCRdb took over this immuneACCESS table, retaining in-frame rearrangements with V and J assigned. Such tables are incomplete; in checked studies, under half of the missing clones stem from an unresolved V gene, and the remainder is unexplained. A total of roughly 210,000 clones appear in this sample, around two fifths of them only once. The top ten hold roughly 2.6% of the sample. This sample's treatment or condition label indicates: oral pan-JAK inhibitor, 5-10 mg twice daily. Sample: CD4+ T cells sorted from blood, taken at approximately week 36, from a patient treated with tofacitinib. These receptors were collected from a human donor with alopecia areata.

In this sample, this clone turned up many times. This chain links TRBV5-1 with TRBJ2-2; D perhaps matches TRBD2 (5 bases). Looked up from germline, CDR1 is SGHRS and CDR2 is YFSETQ. This CDR3 contains 16 residues. With 5 bases removed from V and 3 bases from J, the gap between germline ends came to 17 bases. CDR3 bases: TGCGCCAGCAGGACGACGACGGGGAAGGACACCGGGGAGCTGTTTTTT. It is translated as CASRTTTGKDTGELFF.

This clone was counted between two and nine times. This rearrangement joins TRBV29-1 to TRBJ1-2; 7 nucleotides line up with TRBD1. V gave up 3 bases and J gave up 2 bases; unmatched junction bases: 6. Germline CDR1 SQVTM, CDR2 ANQGSEA. This CDR3 region has 14 residues. The DNA of the CDR3 is TGCAGCGTTGACGATAGGACAGGAAACTATGGCTACACCTTC. Its protein product is CSVDDRTGNYGYTF. The whole variable domain, remainder taken from reference TRBV29-1 and TRBJ1-2, is SAVISQKPSRDICQRGTSLTIQCQVDSQVTMMFWYRQQPGQSLTLIATANQGSEATYESGFVIDKFPISRPNLTFSTLTVSNMSPEDSSIYLCSVDDRTGNYGYTFGSGTRLTVV.

The CDR3 sequence is CASSQEWTDNQPQHF. CDR3 nucleotide sequence: TGCGCCAGCAGCCAAGAATGGACAGATAATCAGCCCCAGCATTTT. The chain is built from TRBV4-3 and TRBJ1-5; TRBD1 might be the D (6 bases). The CDR3 spans 15 residues. With 0 bases removed from V and 4 bases from J, the gap between germline ends came to 10 bases. Per germline, CDR1 LGHNA and CDR2 YSLEER.

A single count supports this clone. The rearrangement joins TRBV29-1 to TRBJ1-2; D is unresolved. The CDR3 has 11 residues. V shed 6 bases and J shed 4 bases, with 9 bases lying between them. In germline, CDR1 is SQVTM, CDR2 ANQGSEA. CDR3 loop: CSVVGAYGYTF. Here the CDR3 DNA reads TGCAGCGTGGTCGGCGCCTATGGCTACACCTTC.

In its sample, this clone was seen a few times. This specimen includes other DNA sequences encoding the same CDR3. V gene TRBV29-1 combines with J gene TRBJ1-1; D not certain. CDR3 length: 10 amino acids. Trimming shortened V by 6 bases and J by 0 bases, and 2 bases separated the two germline ends. Germline-derived CDR1 and CDR2 are SQVTM and ANQGSEA. CDR3 nucleotide sequence: TGCAGCGTCCTGAACACTGAAGCTTTCTTT. Translated: CSVLNTEAFF.

The CDR3, as DNA: TGTGCCAGCAAGGTCTCCGCGGGAAGACACAATGAGCAGTTCTTC. Translating gives CASKVSAGRHNEQFF. This chain connects TRBV6-5 to TRBJ2-1; tentative D call: TRBD2 (6 bases). This CDR3 spans 15 amino acids. Germline values: CDR1 MNHEY, CDR2 SVGAGI. V was pared by 7 bases and J by 5 bases, with 18 bases between.

V gene TRBV4-1 combines with J gene TRBJ2-3; 13 bases agree with TRBD2. The CDR3 covers 17 residues. V trimming: 0 bases; J trimming: 4 bases; junction bases outside the gene matches: 4. CDR1 and CDR2 from the germline V gene are MGHRA and YSYEKL. CDR3 nucleotide sequence: TGCGCCAGCAGCCAAGACGGACTAGCGGGAGTTCCAGATACGCAGTATTTT. It codes for CASSQDGLAGVPDTQYF.

This clone was observed a handful of times. The chain couples TRBV28 to TRBJ1-1; D is possibly TRBD1 (6 bases). The V end was cut by 2 bases, the J end by 0 bases, with 16 bases between. This CDR3 contains 17 residues. CDR1 and CDR2 from the germline V gene are MDHEN and SYDVKM. The CDR3 sequence is CASSLRGRGVMNTEAFF. The CDR3 nucleotides are TGTGCCAGCAGTTTAAGAGGCAGGGGCGTTATGAACACTGAAGCTTTCTTT.

The CDR3 loop is CASFLPGGGEQFF. CDR3 DNA: TGCGCCAGCTTTCTCCCGGGGGGCGGGGAGCAGTTCTTC. The gene calls are TRBV5-1 and TRBJ2-1; weak D call: TRBD2 (7 bases). The CDR3 contains 13 residues. Germline-derived CDR1 and CDR2 are SGHRS and YFSETQ. V was pared by 7 bases and J by 10 bases, with 18 bases between.

This clone turned up a few times. The chain couples TRBV28 to TRBJ2-7; D possibly matches TRBD1 or TRBD2 (5 bases each). V lost 6 bases and J 7 bases, leaving 13 bases between the germline ends. In germline, CDR1 is MDHEN, CDR2 SYDVKM. CDR3 length: 12 residues. CDR3 region: CASSPGRLEQYF. The CDR3 coding sequence is TGTGCCAGCAGCCCGGGACGACTGGAGCAGTACTTC.

This chain connects TRBV7-9 to TRBJ2-2, with D hard to call. V dropped 4 bases and J dropped 5 bases, with 2 bases sitting between them. The CDR3 runs 11 residues. From germline, CDR1 is SEHNR and CDR2 FQNEAQ (reference sequence). CDR3 protein: CASSSTGELFF. The CDR3 DNA reads as TGTGCCAGCAGCTCTACCGGGGAGCTGTTTTTT.

The chain combines TRBV28 with TRBJ2-7; TRBD2 agrees at 13 bases. CDR3 length equals 15 residues. J gave up 2 bases and V 5 bases, and 3 bases lay outside the gene matches. Germline loops: CDR1 MDHEN, CDR2 SYDVKM. The CDR3 loop reads CASSDTSGRAYEQYF. The CDR3 region has the DNA TGTGCCAGCAGTGATACTAGCGGGAGGGCCTACGAGCAGTACTTC.

V is TRBV19 and J is TRBJ1-2; the D gene is possibly TRBD1 (5 bases). The CDR3 runs 14 residues. Germline-derived CDR1 and CDR2 are LNHDA and SQIVND (reference sequence). The V gene lost 6 bases and the J gene lost 7 bases, with 18 bases spanning the gap. This chain's CDR3 is CASSMLDGHFGYTF. The CDR3 DNA reads TGTGCCAGTAGCATGCTTGACGGACATTTTGGCTACACCTTC.

The chain carries TRBV30 and TRBJ2-1, with 9 bases that match TRBD1. Germline CDR1 is GTSNPN and CDR2 is SVGIG (reference sequence). The V segment lost 4 bases and the J segment 1 base; nucleotides outside the gene matches: 14. The CDR3 is made up of 18 amino acids. CDR3 sequence reads: CAWNRDRDIGRSYNEQFF. CDR3 bases: TGTGCCTGGAACCGGGACAGGGACATAGGCAGGTCCTACAATGAGCAGTTCTTC.

V is TRBV13 and J is TRBJ2-7, with TRBD1 as a possible D gene (5 bases). CDR1 and CDR2 (germline): PRHDT, FYEKMQ (reference sequence). The CDR3 loop spans 13 amino acids. Deletions cut 3 bases from V and 3 bases from J, with 9 bases between. CDR3 sequence (DNA): TGTGCCAGCAGCTTGGACAAGGGCTACGAGCAGTACTTC. It codes for CASSLDKGYEQYF. The whole variable domain, filled in from reference TRBV13 and TRBJ2-7, reads AAGVIQSPRHLIKEKRETATLKCYPIPRHDTVYWYQQGPGQDPQFLISFYEKMQSDKGSIPDRFSAQQFSDYHSELNMSSLELGDSALYFCASSLDKGYEQYFGPGTRLTVT.

This chain uses TRBV28 with TRBJ1-4, with D perhaps TRBD1 (5 bases). This CDR3 has 14 amino acids. The V gene's germline CDR1 is MDHEN and CDR2 SYDVKM. V was cut by 8 bases and J by 8 bases, with 18 bases left in between. The CDR3 protein is CASGDSGYTEKLFF. CDR3 sequence (DNA): TGTGCCAGCGGGGACTCAGGGTATACAGAAAAACTGTTTTTT.

This clone has just a few counts. V and J are TRBV7-2 and TRBJ1-5, with a tentative D call TRBD1 (6 bases). V was clipped by 7 bases and J by 2 bases, with 12 bases between them. This CDR3 is built from 14 residues. Germline assignment: CDR1 SGHTA and CDR2 FQGNSA. CDR3 protein: CASTARGGNQPQHF. The CDR3 region has the DNA TGTGCCAGCACGGCGAGGGGGGGCAATCAGCCCCAGCATTTT.

For this clone: This sample includes further DNA sequences coding for the same CDR3. CDR3 nucleotide sequence: TGCGCCAGCAGCTTGGTAGCGGGAGGCTCTGGGGCCAACGTCCTGACTTTC. Translating gives CASSLVAGGSGANVLTF. J is TRBJ2-6 and V is TRBV5-1; 10 bases map to TRBD2. CDR1 and CDR2 (germline): SGHRS, YFSETQ. V trimming: 0 bases; J trimming: 0 bases; junction bases outside the gene matches: 0. The CDR3 is 17 residues long.

This clone was counted only a few times. The chain joins TRBV7-9 to TRBJ1-4, with a tentative D call TRBD1 (5 bases). Trimming removed 2 bases from V and 11 bases from J, with 12 bases in between. The V gene's germline CDR1 is SEHNR and CDR2 FQNEAQ (reference sequence). The CDR3 spans 13 residues. This CDR3 reads CASSLPGTGKLFF. CDR3 in DNA: TGTGCCAGCAGCTTACCCGGGACCGGTAAACTGTTTTTT.

This clone has a handful of counts. The chain employs TRBV10-3 and TRBJ1-5, with D perhaps matching TRBD1 (6 bases). This CDR3 is built from 14 residues. Looked up from germline, CDR1 is ENHRY and CDR2 is SYGVKD. V was pared by 3 bases and J by 6 bases, with 12 bases between. The CDR3 region has the DNA TGTGCCATCAGTGAAGGCGGGGGCGGTCAGCCCCAGCATTTT. Translated, it gives CAISEGGGGQPQHF.

This chain uses TRBV9 with TRBJ2-4; D remains ambiguous. Trimming cost V 0 bases and J 5 bases, with 12 bases left between them. CDR3 length: 15 amino acids. Germline V gives CDR1 SGDLS, CDR2 YYNGEE. This chain's CDR3 is CASSVVDGPQNIQYF. CDR3 nucleotides: TGTGCCAGCAGCGTAGTAGACGGACCTCAAAACATTCAGTACTTC.

J is TRBJ1-5 and V is TRBV12-5; D not certain. The V gene's germline CDR1 is LGHNT and CDR2 FRNRAP. CDR3 length: 13 residues. Trimming took 6 bases from V and 4 from J, leaving 10 bases between them. The CDR3 spells CASGRDINQPQHF. In DNA form, the CDR3 reads TGTGCTAGTGGCCGGGATATTAATCAGCCCCAGCATTTT.

This clone was seen just once. The chain is built from TRBV30 and TRBJ2-3, with TRBD2 matching 9 bases. V lost 5 bases and J lost 4; bases outside the gene matches: 10. Germline V gene sequence: CDR1 GTSNPN, CDR2 SVGIG (reference sequence). The CDR3 length is 15 residues. CDR3 residues: CAWLREGPVADTQYF. As DNA, the CDR3 is TGTGCCTGGTTGCGGGAGGGCCCTGTAGCAGATACGCAGTATTTT.

The V gene is TRBV30, the J gene TRBJ2-4, with D possibly TRBD2 on 5 matching bases. The CDR3 loop spans 12 amino acids. Germline V gene data show CDR1 as GTSNPN and CDR2 as SVGIG (reference sequence). Trimming removed 0 bases from V and 7 bases from J, with 7 bases in between. For the CDR3, the DNA is TGTGCCTGGAGTGTACGCGGGAACATTCAGTACTTC. It translates to CAWSVRGNIQYF. Supplemented by reference TRBV30 and TRBJ2-4, the full variable domain reads SQTIHQWPATLVQPVGSPLSLECTVEGTSNPNLYWYRQAAGRGLQLLFYSVGIGQISSEVPQNLSASRPQDRQFILSSKKLLLSDSGFYLCAWSVRGNIQYFGAGTRLSVL.

The rearrangement joins TRBV6-4 to TRBJ2-1, with D tentatively TRBD1 (5 bases). Trimming stripped 4 bases from V and 2 bases from J, with 12 bases between. Germline values: CDR1 MRHNA, CDR2 SNTAGT. The CDR3 loop spans 15 amino acids. The chain's CDR3 is CASSVAGIPYNEQFF. CDR3 nucleotides: TGTGCCAGCAGTGTAGCAGGGATCCCCTACAATGAGCAGTTCTTC.

The gene calls are TRBV15 and TRBJ2-5; the D is unclear. This CDR3 has 13 residues. V dropped 4 bases and J dropped 5 bases, with 11 bases sitting between them. CDR1 is LNHNV, CDR2 YYDKDF, per germline (reference sequence). The CDR3 sequence is CATSTPVRETQYF. Written as DNA, the CDR3 is TGTGCCACCAGCACCCCGGTCCGGGAGACCCAGTACTTC.